This T cell receptor (beta chain) came from a study of blood T cell repertoires in COVID-19. Study-wide background: The samples span acute and convalescent COVID-19 from the United States, Italy and Spain. T cells, B-cell-depleted T cells, or PBMCs provided the cDNA or gDNA that served as material.

In the original workflow: By means of reference gene primer amplification, nucleated cell counts were estimated. The protocol was immunoSEQ multiplex PCR, while the TCRdb copy is restricted to in-frame clones and leaves out a portion. Clone size and the V and J calls come from that table; the DNA yielded D and trimming. Among 60,000 to 85,000 clones listed, around 88% were seen once. The sample taken for sequencing was peripheral blood. The receptor comes from a woman aged 80 or over with active or convalescent COVID-19.

The DNA for the CDR3 is TGTGCCAGCACTGCTTTGGCGTCTGGCCTAGGGACCCAGTACTTC. This sequence encodes CASTALASGLGTQYF. The chain joins TRBV5-4 to TRBJ2-5; D gene unclear. The CDR3 extends over 15 amino acids. CDR1 and CDR2 from the germline V gene are SGHNT and YYREEE (reference sequence). V was shortened by 6 bases and J by 7 bases, with 22 bases between the two germline ends.